Below, 24 T cell receptor beta chains from the same sample are listed, as sequenced in a study of blood T cell repertoires in COVID-19. The protocol was immunoSEQ multiplex PCR, while the TCRdb copy is restricted to in-frame clones and leaves out a portion. The sample shows roughly 230,000 clones, 80% to 90% of them seen only once. Sequencing was carried out using peripheral blood. The receptors originated from a man aged 50 to 60 with acute or convalescent COVID-19.

The chain has TRBV3-1 (or the pseudogene TRBV3-2) and TRBJ2-3; tentative D call: TRBD1 (6 bases). The germline V and J ends were trimmed by 3 bases and 4 bases, with 11 bases remaining between them. The germline CDR1 and CDR2 sequences are LGHDT and YNNKEL (reference sequence). This CDR3 contains 14 residues. The chain's CDR3 is CASSQATGSDTQYF. CDR3 DNA sequence: TGTGCCAGCAGCCAGGCTACAGGGTCAGATACGCAGTATTTT.

The chain carries TRBV2 and TRBJ1-4; 7 positions match TRBD1. CDR3 length equals 15 residues. With 6 bases clipped from V and 8 bases from J, the junction kept 12 bases outside the gene matches. CDR1 is SNHLY, CDR2 FYNNEI, per germline. CDR3 sequence: CASRVRTGREEKLFF. CDR3 bases: TGTGCCAGCAGAGTTAGGACAGGCCGGGAGGAAAAACTGTTTTTT.

This clone was seen a handful of times. Distinct nucleotide sequences in the sample also encode this CDR3. The chain has TRBV5-1 and TRBJ1-5; 7 positions agree with TRBD1. Trimming removed 1 base from V and 2 bases from J; junction bases left unmatched: 3. Germline CDR1 is SGHRS and CDR2 is YFSETQ. The CDR3 runs to 15 residues. CDR3 amino acids: CASSLTGVGNQPQHF. As DNA, the CDR3 is TGCGCCAGCAGCTTGACAGGGGTTGGCAATCAGCCCCAGCATTTT.

There are a few counts of this clone. The chain couples TRBV28 to TRBJ2-3, with TRBD2 matching over 10 bases. J was trimmed by 5 bases and V by 6 bases; bases with no gene match: 5. Germline-derived CDR1 and CDR2 are MDHEN and SYDVKM. The CDR3 extends over 14 amino acids. DNA of the CDR3: TGTGCCAGCAGCCGGAAGCGGGAGGGAGATACGCAGTATTTT. This translates into CASSRKREGDTQYF.

The chain joins TRBV15 to TRBJ1-1; D is uncertain. The CDR3 runs 17 residues. The germline CDR1 and CDR2 sequences are LNHNV and YYDKDF (reference sequence). Deletions cut 0 bases from V and 3 bases from J, with 17 bases between. The CDR3 nucleotides are TGTGCCACCAGCAGAGAATGGGCAGGTGCGTCCGACACTGAAGCTTTCTTT. Translated: CATSREWAGASDTEAFF.

The chain uses TRBV27 and TRBJ1-5, with D possibly being TRBD1 (6 bases). Germline V gene sequence: CDR1 MNHEY, CDR2 SMNVEV (reference sequence). The CDR3 length is 15 residues. V was trimmed by 5 bases and J by 3 bases, leaving 14 bases between them. The CDR3 region is CASSPNRAPNQPQHF. In DNA form, the CDR3 reads TGTGCCAGCAGTCCAAACAGGGCCCCCAATCAGCCCCAGCATTTT.

As concerns this clone: Other DNA sequences of this sample code for an identical CDR3. The chain couples TRBV6-1 to TRBJ1-2; D is uncertain. The V end was cut by 2 bases, the J end by 5 bases, with 9 bases between. The CDR3 loop spans 13 amino acids. CDR1 MNHNS and CDR2 SASEGT come from the germline V gene. The CDR3 spells CASSELQSYGYTF. The CDR3 region has the DNA TGTGCCAGCAGTGAACTACAGTCATATGGCTACACCTTC.

This chain links TRBV27 with TRBJ2-7, with D maybe TRBD2 (6 bases). This CDR3 has 15 amino acids. V was clipped by 8 bases and J by 3 bases, with 20 bases between them. CDR1 MNHEY and CDR2 SMNVEV come from the germline V gene (reference sequence). The CDR3 spells CASLNRQEGHYEQYF. As DNA, the CDR3 is TGTGCCAGCCTGAATAGGCAGGAGGGCCACTACGAGCAGTACTTC.

As concerns this clone: Being one base from a much bigger clone, this may be a read error. The genes are TRBV6-4 and TRBJ1-5, with 9 bases aligning to TRBD1. In germline, CDR1 is MRHNA, CDR2 SNTAGT. The CDR3 covers 17 residues. V lost 1 base and J lost 3; bases outside the gene matches: 7. Here the CDR3 DNA reads TGTGCCAGCAGTGACTGGAGACAGGGGGTAGTCAATCAGCCCCAGCATTTT. The encoded protein is CASSDWRQGVVNQPQHF.

This chain links TRBV11-2 with TRBJ1-2; no firm D call. This CDR3 comprises 15 residues. Germline V lookup: CDR1 SGHAT, CDR2 FQNNGV. V was pared by 2 bases and J by 2 bases, with 12 bases between. The CDR3 DNA follows: TGTGCCAGCAGCTTAAGGCAGACATTGAACTATGGCTACACCTTC. Translated: CASSLRQTLNYGYTF.

The gene calls are TRBV6-2 or TRBV6-3 and TRBJ2-7; the match to TRBD2 covers 8 bases. The trim removed 6 bases at V and 6 bases at J, leaving 16 bases unmatched. In germline, CDR1 is MNHEY, CDR2 SVGEGT. The CDR3 spans 16 residues. The CDR3 coding sequence is TGTGCCAGCAGCCAGCCCCGAGCGGGGGCGGGAGGCGAGCAGTACTTC. It is translated as CASSQPRAGAGGEQYF.

This clone appeared a few times. The CDR3 sequence is CASSSGAPNEQFF. CDR3 sequence (DNA): TGTGCCAGCAGTTCGGGAGCGCCCAATGAGCAGTTCTTC. The chain combines TRBV28 with TRBJ2-1; tentatively, D is TRBD2 (6 bases). CDR1 is MDHEN, CDR2 SYDVKM, per germline. This CDR3 is 13 amino acids long. V lost 4 bases and J 6 bases, leaving 10 bases between the germline ends.

CDR3 protein: CASSFGGSRTDTQYF. CDR3 in DNA: TGTGCCAGTAGTTTTGGCGGGAGCCGGACAGATACGCAGTATTTT. The V gene is TRBV19, the J gene TRBJ2-3, with 7 bases aligning to TRBD2. CDR1 LNHDA and CDR2 SQIVND come from the germline V gene (reference sequence). The V gene end was trimmed by 5 bases and the J gene end by 3 bases; junction bases not matched to a gene: 8. This CDR3 is built from 15 residues.

The chain joins TRBV28 to TRBJ2-3; 10 positions agree with TRBD1. The CDR3 has 15 residues. CDR1 is MDHEN and CDR2 is SYDVKM in the germline V gene. The V segment lost 6 bases and the J segment 4 bases; nucleotides outside the gene matches: 7. CDR3 loop: CASSFQTGGSDTQYF. DNA of the CDR3: TGTGCCAGCAGCTTCCAGACAGGGGGCTCAGATACGCAGTATTTT.

The chain is built from TRBV2 and TRBJ1-2, with 7 nucleotides matching TRBD1. CDR1 is SNHLY, CDR2 FYNNEI, per germline. V lost 6 bases, J lost 5 bases, and 12 bases stayed unmatched. This CDR3 is built from 15 residues. The CDR3 region is CASREQGTSYYGYTF. In DNA, the CDR3 is TGTGCCAGCAGGGAACAGGGGACATCATATTATGGCTACACCTTC.

The rearrangement joins TRBV11-2 to TRBJ2-3, with D perhaps matching TRBD1 (6 bases). The germline V gene encodes CDR1 SGHAT and CDR2 FQNNGV. The CDR3 runs 14 residues. V shed 1 base and J shed 7 bases, with 12 bases lying between them. The CDR3 coding sequence is TGTGCCAGCAGCTTAGGCACAGGGTTGCATACGCAGTATTTT. Amino acids: CASSLGTGLHTQYF.

The J gene is TRBJ1-2, the V gene TRBV28; D is uncertain. The CDR3 is made up of 13 amino acids. Between the trimmed V and J ends, which lost 3 bases and 8 bases, there was a span of 13 bases. Germline V gene sequence: CDR1 MDHEN, CDR2 SYDVKM. The CDR3 reads CASSFGPAGGYTF. In nucleotides, the CDR3 is TGTGCCAGCAGTTTTGGGCCGGCGGGAGGCTACACCTTC.

The genes are TRBV5-1 and TRBJ2-2; D ambiguous. This CDR3 has 13 amino acids. V was trimmed by 0 bases and J by 6 bases, leaving 6 bases between them. The germline gives CDR1 SGHRS, CDR2 YFSETQ. DNA for the CDR3: TGCGCCAGCAGCTTGGCCCTAGCCGGGGAGCTGTTTTTT. This encodes CASSLALAGELFF.

The chain is built from TRBV5-4 and TRBJ2-2, with 7 positions matching TRBD2. V lost 0 bases to trimming and J lost 6 bases; unmatched junction nucleotides: 8. This CDR3 spans 16 amino acids. In germline, CDR1 is SGHNT, CDR2 YYREEE (reference sequence). The CDR3 loop reads CASSLGQGGRAGELFF. Written as DNA, the CDR3 is TGTGCCAGCAGCTTGGGCCAGGGTGGGAGGGCCGGGGAGCTGTTTTTT.

V gene TRBV27 combines with J gene TRBJ1-3; weak D call: TRBD1 (6 bases). CDR3 length equals 14 residues. The V end lost 4 bases, the J end lost 4 bases, and 11 bases lay between the germline ends. Germline V gene sequence: CDR1 MNHEY, CDR2 SMNVEV (reference sequence). CDR3 protein: CASSSSGVGNTIYF. The CDR3 DNA follows: TGTGCCAGCAGTTCTTCAGGGGTAGGAAACACCATATATTTT.

This clone turned up a few times. The chain combines TRBV5-6 with TRBJ1-6, with TRBD1 identical over 10 bases. Germline V lookup: CDR1 SGHDT, CDR2 YYEEEE. V gave up 4 bases and J gave up 9 bases; unmatched junction bases: 7. The CDR3 is 15 residues long. The CDR3 bases are TGTGCCAGCAGCCAGAGACAGGGGGCAATTTCACCCCTCCACTTT. Translating gives CASSQRQGAISPLHF.

This sequence joins TRBV4-1 and TRBJ2-7, with D perhaps TRBD2 (7 bases). CDR3 length: 15 amino acids. Germline values: CDR1 MGHRA, CDR2 YSYEKL. V was pared by 3 bases and J by 2 bases, with 14 bases between. CDR3 nucleotide sequence: TGCGCCAGCAGCCATCTTCAGCGGGACACCTACGAGCAGTACTTC. This encodes CASSHLQRDTYEQYF.

CDR3 region: CASSSAGTILGNEQFF. Written as DNA, the CDR3 is TGTGCCAGCAGCTCCGCCGGGACTATATTAGGCAATGAGCAGTTCTTC. The V and J genes are TRBV7-9 and TRBJ2-1; 7 nucleotides agree with TRBD2. J was trimmed by 6 bases and V by 4 bases; bases with no gene match: 12. Germline CDR1 SEHNR, CDR2 FQNEAQ (reference sequence). This CDR3 contains 16 residues.

This clone came up once. The DNA of the CDR3 is TGTGCCAGCAGAGAGGGTTCCACAGATACGCAGTATTTT. Residues: CASREGSTDTQYF. The chain employs TRBV11-2 and TRBJ2-3; D possibly corresponds to TRBD2 (5 bases). V gave up 6 bases and J gave up 2 bases, with 9 bases separating them. CDR1 is SGHAT and CDR2 is FQNNGV in the germline V gene. This CDR3 contains 13 residues.